The 10 T cell receptor beta chains below come from one sample, sequenced in a study of OX40 agonist ivuxolimab in advanced cancers. Clones were sequenced by immunoSEQ multiplex PCR, and TCRdb holds only the in-frame ones, with some missing. The data show around 89,000 clones, just over 90% seen once. Source: CD4+ or CD8+ T cells sorted from blood, taken in a trial of the OX40 agonist ivuxolimab. These TCRs come from an adult with an advanced solid tumor such as melanoma, head and neck, liver or kidney cancer.

The chain uses TRBV18 and TRBJ1-1, with 8 bases identical to TRBD1. The CDR3 is made up of 13 amino acids. After removal of 3 bases from V and 4 bases from J, the junction contained 1 base not matched to a gene. Looked up from germline, CDR1 is KGHSH and CDR2 is LQKENI. The chain's CDR3 is CASSPQGATEAFF. CDR3 nucleotide sequence: TGTGCCAGCTCACCCCAGGGGGCCACTGAAGCTTTCTTT.

J is TRBJ2-5 and V is TRBV10-3, with a weak D call TRBD2 (5 bases). This CDR3 region has 14 residues. Deletions cut 3 bases from V and 5 bases from J, with 13 bases between. Germline-derived CDR1 and CDR2 are ENHRY and SYGVKD. The CDR3 DNA follows: TGTGCCATCAGTGACTTCGGCCGAGGGGAGACCCAGTACTTC. Residues: CAISDFGRGETQYF.

The rearrangement links TRBV6-1 to TRBJ1-4; 8 bases are a match to TRBD1. There are 14 residues in the CDR3. Germline CDR1 MNHNS, CDR2 SASEGT. Unmatched junction bases numbered 17, after V lost 8 bases and J lost 15 bases. CDR3 nucleotides: TGTGCCAGCGGGACCGGGACAGGCCCTCTTCGGGTGTTTTTT. Translated, it gives CASGTGTGPLRVFF.

V gene TRBV6-5 combines with J gene TRBJ1-2, with a possible D match to TRBD1 (5 bases). Germline CDR1 MNHEY, CDR2 SVGAGI. Trimming removed 1 base at V and 6 bases at J, with 12 bases between. This CDR3 has 14 residues. The CDR3 reads CASSYLPGKNGYTF. CDR3 sequence (DNA): TGTGCCAGCAGTTACTTGCCAGGGAAGAATGGCTACACCTTC.

This rearrangement joins TRBV5-1 to TRBJ1-1; D is undetermined. The CDR3 is 13 residues long. Trimming shortened V by 0 bases and J by 4 bases, and 7 bases separated the two germline ends. CDR1 and CDR2 from the germline V gene are SGHRS and YFSETQ. The DNA for the CDR3 is TGCGCCAGCAGCTTGGATCAGGCCACTGAAGCTTTCTTT. Translating it yields CASSLDQATEAFF.

Only one count was recorded for this clone. The CDR3 sequence: CSVDDSRGNTEAFF. CDR3 nucleotides: TGCAGCGTTGACGATTCCAGGGGAAACACTGAAGCTTTCTTT. The chain carries TRBV29-1 and TRBJ1-1; tentative D call: TRBD1 (6 bases). Trimming cost V 3 bases and J 2 bases, with 13 bases left between them. From germline, CDR1 is SQVTM and CDR2 ANQGSEA. The CDR3 contains 14 residues.

This chain links TRBV6-1 with TRBJ1-1; a possible D gene is TRBD1 (6 bases). This CDR3 has 17 amino acids. The V and J ends lost 4 bases and 3 bases respectively, with 21 bases between them. CDR1 and CDR2 (germline): MNHNS, SASEGT. This CDR3 is CASSVGGARRLDTEAFF. The DNA of the CDR3 is TGTGCCAGCAGTGTTGGGGGGGCGCGAAGGTTGGACACTGAAGCTTTCTTT.

The chain employs TRBV28 and TRBJ1-2, with TRBD1 as a possible D gene (5 bases). Trimming took 3 bases from V and 4 from J, leaving 18 bases between them. CDR3 size: 16 residues. CDR1 and CDR2 from the germline V gene are MDHEN and SYDVKM. CDR3 residues: CASSFPTGGNIYGYTF. CDR3 in DNA: TGTGCCAGCAGTTTCCCCACTGGGGGTAACATCTATGGCTACACCTTC.

A note on this clone: The same CDR3 can be traced to other DNA sequences in this sample. The V and J genes are TRBV2 and TRBJ2-3; D is ambiguous. Trimming removed 4 bases from V and 0 bases from J, with 2 bases in between. CDR1 and CDR2 (germline): SNHLY, FYNNEI. The CDR3 is made up of 12 amino acids. Here the CDR3 reads CASSVSTDTQYF. The CDR3 nucleotides read TGTGCCAGCAGTGTTAGCACAGATACGCAGTATTTT.

The chain uses TRBV2 and TRBJ2-5; 7 bases align to TRBD2. The V gene's germline CDR1 is SNHLY and CDR2 FYNNEI. The CDR3 runs to 14 residues. V was pared by 8 bases and J by 3 bases, with 9 bases of the junction left unmatched. The CDR3 protein is CASVGTTVEETQYF. CDR3 nucleotides: TGTGCCAGCGTCGGGACTACCGTCGAAGAGACCCAGTACTTC.